Presented here are 31 T cell receptor beta chains from one specimen sequenced in a study of blood T cell repertoires in COVID-19. Sequenced by immunoSEQ multiplex PCR; TCRdb stores in-frame clones only, minus some. This repertoire shows hundreds of thousands of clones, nearly 85% found once; its top ten account for roughly 1.2%. The specimen sequenced was peripheral blood. These receptor sequences come from a woman aged 25 to 39 with COVID-19, enrolled during active disease.

This clone has just one count. The chain is built from TRBV5-1 and TRBJ2-3; D is uncertain. Germline V gene data show CDR1 as SGHRS and CDR2 as YFSETQ. V was cut by 0 bases and J by 7 bases, with 15 bases left in between. The CDR3 contains 15 residues. The CDR3 DNA follows: TGCGCCAGCAGCTTGGTGGCAGGCGCTTGGAATACGCAGTATTTT. This sequence encodes CASSLVAGAWNTQYF.

This sequence joins TRBV27 and TRBJ2-1, with D possibly being TRBD2 (5 bases). V lost 0 bases and J 6 bases, leaving 6 bases between the germline ends. Looked up from germline, CDR1 is MNHEY and CDR2 is SMNVEV (reference sequence). CDR3 length: 13 amino acids. The CDR3 reads CASSLSAVNEQFF. Here the CDR3 DNA reads TGTGCCAGCAGTTTATCAGCGGTCAATGAGCAGTTCTTC.

The chain employs TRBV7-2 and TRBJ1-1; D gene uncertain. Germline V CDR1 and CDR2: SGHTA, FQGNSA. The CDR3 runs to 13 residues. Trimming pared 2 bases from V and 1 base from J, leaving 5 bases between. CDR3: CASSLIWNTEAFF. In DNA, the CDR3 is TGTGCCAGCAGCTTAATATGGAACACTGAAGCTTTCTTT.

The J gene is TRBJ1-2, the V gene TRBV3-1 (or the pseudogene TRBV3-2); D gene ambiguous. Germline assignment: CDR1 LGHDT and CDR2 YNNKEL (reference sequence). The CDR3 sequence is 16 residues long. V was shortened by 0 bases and J by 4 bases, with 15 bases between the two germline ends. This CDR3 is CASSQDPSGFAYGYTF. The DNA for the CDR3 is TGTGCCAGCAGCCAAGATCCATCAGGTTTCGCCTATGGCTACACCTTC.

The rearrangement joins TRBV6-2 or TRBV6-3 to TRBJ2-7, with D tentatively TRBD1 (6 bases). Trimming shortened V by 7 bases and J by 3 bases, and 28 bases separated the two germline ends. The CDR3 contains 18 residues. The germline V gene has CDR1 MNHEY and CDR2 SVGEGT. The CDR3 DNA reads TGTGCCAGCACCCCGTTGGGGGCTAGGGAAACATTACTCTACGAGCAGTACTTC. It codes for CASTPLGARETLLYEQYF.

CDR3 in DNA: TGTGCCAGCAGCAAAGGTTGGCTAGCGGGATCCTACAATGAGCAGTTCTTC. Translated, it gives CASSKGWLAGSYNEQFF. The chain uses TRBV21-1 and TRBJ2-1; the table's D call, TRBD2, was not checked against the DNA. TRBV21-1 is flagged as a pseudogene. This CDR3 contains 17 residues.

The chain links TRBV9 to TRBJ2-2, with D hard to call. Per the germline V gene, CDR1 is SGDLS and CDR2 is YYNGEE. V lost 1 base, J lost 0 bases, and 4 bases lay in between. The CDR3 loop spans 14 amino acids. The CDR3 here is CASSVSANTGELFF. As DNA, the CDR3 is TGTGCCAGCAGCGTAAGCGCGAACACCGGGGAGCTGTTTTTT.

The V gene is TRBV24-1, the J gene TRBJ2-2; the match to TRBD1 covers 8 bases. Germline CDR1 is KGHDR and CDR2 is SFDVKD. V was pared by 3 bases and J by 3 bases, with 2 bases of the junction left unmatched. The CDR3 consists of 15 residues. The CDR3 nucleotides are TGTGCCACCAGTGATGGGACAGGCCACACCGGGGAGCTGTTTTTT. Protein sequence: CATSDGTGHTGELFF.

This clone appeared a few times. The chain employs TRBV7-2 and TRBJ2-5, with no clear D. Germline assignment: CDR1 SGHTA and CDR2 FQGNSA. The CDR3 has 12 amino acids. V lost 5 bases and J lost 5, with 9 bases in between. In DNA form, the CDR3 reads TGTGCCAGCAGCCCCCCCGGGGAGACCCAGTACTTC. This codes for CASSPPGETQYF.

This rearrangement joins TRBV5-6 to TRBJ2-5; 9 nucleotides line up with TRBD2. Germline V gives CDR1 SGHDT, CDR2 YYEEEE. J gave up 1 base and V 1 base, and 2 bases lay outside the gene matches. CDR3 size: 15 residues. The CDR3 sequence: CASSLTSGSQETQYF. The CDR3 DNA reads as TGTGCCAGCAGCTTGACTAGCGGGTCCCAAGAGACCCAGTACTTC. Supplemented by reference TRBV5-6 and TRBJ2-5, the full variable domain reads DAGVTQSPTHLIKTRGQQVTLRCSPKSGHDTVSWYQQALGQGPQFIFQYYEEEERQRGNFPDRFSGHQFPNYSSELNVNALLLGDSALYLCASSLTSGSQETQYFGPGTRLLVL.

CDR3: CASSIRTGNTIYF. In nucleotides, the CDR3 is TGTGCCAGCAGCATCCGGACAGGAAACACCATATATTTT. This chain links TRBV11-2 with TRBJ1-3; possible D gene TRBD1, 5 bases. This CDR3 is built from 13 residues. The V end lost 5 bases, the J end lost 4 bases, and 9 bases lay between the germline ends. From germline, CDR1 is SGHAT and CDR2 FQNNGV.

This clone was seen at least ten times. The chain couples TRBV7-9 to TRBJ1-1; D remains unclear. Germline V gives CDR1 SEHNR, CDR2 FQNEAQ (reference sequence). The CDR3 consists of 12 residues. V was trimmed by 5 bases and J by 11 bases, leaving 15 bases between them. CDR3 loop: CASSPDTRMAFF. DNA of the CDR3: TGTGCCAGCAGCCCTGACACGCGCATGGCTTTCTTT.

The chain employs TRBV6-5 and TRBJ2-6; no definite D call. The germline gives CDR1 MNHEY, CDR2 SVGAGI. The V end was cut by 7 bases, the J end by 3 bases, with 13 bases between. The CDR3 runs to 15 residues. For the CDR3, the DNA is TGTGCCAGCAAAATAACAGCCGATGGGGCCAACGTCCTGACTTTC. Translated, it gives CASKITADGANVLTF.

This clone was seen a handful of times. CDR3 coding DNA: TGTGCCAGCAGCCAAGGGACAGCCTGGGAGCAGTACTTC. This sequence encodes CASSQGTAWEQYF. This chain uses TRBV3-1 (or the pseudogene TRBV3-2) with TRBJ2-7, with D possibly being TRBD1 (6 bases). Germline-derived CDR1 and CDR2 are LGHDT and YNNKEL (reference sequence). This CDR3 is 13 amino acids long. Trimming stripped 1 base from V and 7 bases from J, with 11 bases between.

V and J are TRBV19 and TRBJ1-1; D is possibly TRBD1 (6 bases). CDR1 is LNHDA, CDR2 SQIVND, per germline (reference sequence). The CDR3 runs 16 residues. The V and J ends lost 7 bases and 0 bases respectively, with 18 bases between them. The CDR3 here is CASNPKGGHLNTEAFF. The DNA for the CDR3 is TGTGCCAGTAATCCCAAAGGGGGACACCTGAACACTGAAGCTTTCTTT.

The chain recombines TRBV9 with TRBJ2-2; TRBD2 matches at 7 bases. The CDR3 spans 16 residues. Losses at the gene ends were 4 bases for V and 1 base for J; bases not matched to a gene: 7. Germline CDR1 SGDLS, CDR2 YYNGEE. The CDR3 sequence is CASSLTPSGNTGELFF. The CDR3 coding sequence is TGTGCCAGCAGCCTAACCCCTAGCGGGAACACCGGGGAGCTGTTTTTT.

The rearrangement links TRBV4-2 to TRBJ2-2; the match to TRBD1 covers 7 bases. The CDR3 consists of 15 residues. CDR1 and CDR2 from the germline V gene are LGHNA and YNFKEQ. Trimming at V came to 5 bases and at J to 7 bases, leaving 10 bases not matched to a gene. The CDR3 reads CASSTGTEAFGELFF. CDR3 nucleotides: TGTGCCAGCAGCACCGGGACAGAGGCCTTCGGGGAGCTGTTTTTT.

The rearrangement links TRBV19 to TRBJ1-3; 7 bases line up with TRBD1. The CDR3 loop spans 15 amino acids. Germline loops: CDR1 LNHDA, CDR2 SQIVND (reference sequence). V was clipped by 7 bases and J by 9 bases; unmatched bases: 15. In DNA form, the CDR3 reads TGTGCCAGTACCGACAGGGCAGCTTGGATTAGCACCATATATTTT. It encodes CASTDRAAWISTIYF.

The chain is built from TRBV19 and TRBJ2-3, with 8 bases that match TRBD2. This CDR3 has 16 amino acids. Germline-derived CDR1 and CDR2 are LNHDA and SQIVND (reference sequence). J was trimmed by 5 bases and V by 5 bases; bases with no gene match: 12. The CDR3 region is CASSEERGGPLDTQYF. The CDR3 bases are TGTGCCAGTAGTGAGGAACGGGGGGGCCCCCTAGATACGCAGTATTTT. The full variable domain, completed using reference TRBV19 and TRBJ2-3, is DGGITQSPKYLFRKEGQNVTLSCEQNLNHDAMYWYRQDPGQGLRLIYYSQIVNDFQKGDIAEGYSVSREKKESFPLTVTSAQKNPTAFYLCASSEERGGPLDTQYFGPGTRLTVL.

The CDR3 DNA reads as TGTGCCACCTCTTTGGCTGGCTACACCTTC. Translating gives CATSLAGYTF. The rearrangement joins TRBV28 to TRBJ1-2; D not resolved. The length of the CDR3 is 10 residues. V was pared by 10 bases and J by 7 bases, with 10 bases between. The V gene's germline CDR1 is MDHEN and CDR2 SYDVKM.

V is TRBV28 and J is TRBJ2-5; TRBD1 matches 10 bases. The CDR3 contains 17 residues. Trimming cost V 5 bases and J 5 bases; bases outside gene matches: 14. Germline CDR1 MDHEN, CDR2 SYDVKM. The DNA of the CDR3 is TGTGCCAGCAGTCCCCCTGGACAGGGGGTTTCTTGGGAGACCCAGTACTTC. Its translation: CASSPPGQGVSWETQYF.

The V call is TRBV19, the J call TRBJ1-1, with 8 bases aligning to TRBD1. The V gene end was trimmed by 7 bases and the J gene end by 4 bases; junction bases not matched to a gene: 11. This CDR3 is built from 15 residues. Germline V gives CDR1 LNHDA, CDR2 SQIVND (reference sequence). CDR3 bases: TGTGCCAGTATCCCTTCCCCCGGACAGGGCACTGAAGCTTTCTTT. Translated, it gives CASIPSPGQGTEAFF.

This chain joins TRBV7-9 and TRBJ2-3; the D is unclear. Deletions cut 6 bases from V and 5 bases from J, with 9 bases between. This CDR3 contains 12 residues. In germline, CDR1 is SEHNR, CDR2 FQNEAQ (reference sequence). CDR3 nucleotide sequence: TGTGCCAGCAGTCCTTATCGAGATACGCAGTATTTT. Amino acid sequence: CASSPYRDTQYF.

The chain is built from TRBV7-3 and TRBJ2-1; D is perhaps TRBD2 (5 bases). This CDR3 has 12 residues. CDR1 SGHTA and CDR2 FQGTGA come from the germline V gene. Deletions cut 3 bases from V and 8 bases from J, with 8 bases between. The CDR3 reads CASSFGKDEQFF. In nucleotides, the CDR3 is TGTGCCAGCAGCTTCGGGAAGGATGAGCAGTTCTTC. Supplemented by reference TRBV7-3 and TRBJ2-1, the full variable domain reads GAGVSQTPSNKVTEKGKYVELRCDPISGHTALYWYRQSLGQGPEFLIYFQGTGAADDSGLPNDRFFAVRPEGSVSTLKIQRTERGDSAVYLCASSFGKDEQFFGPGTRLTVL.

The V call is TRBV7-2, the J call TRBJ2-2; 10 bases match TRBD2. CDR3 length: 17 amino acids. Germline loops: CDR1 SGHTA, CDR2 FQGNSA. J gave up 5 bases and V 1 base, and 7 bases lay outside the gene matches. The CDR3, as DNA: TGTGCCAGCAGCTTAGTGGCTAGCGGGAGAGGTACCGGGGAGCTGTTTTTT. Translation: CASSLVASGRGTGELFF.

V gene TRBV30 combines with J gene TRBJ2-7, with D unresolved. The germline gives CDR1 GTSNPN, CDR2 SVGIG (reference sequence). The ends were cut back, 0 bases at V and 3 bases at J, with 9 bases in the middle. The CDR3 totals 13 residues. In nucleotides, the CDR3 is TGTGCCTGGAGTGTAGCACAGTACTACGAGCAGTACTTC. Residues: CAWSVAQYYEQYF.

This chain connects TRBV15 to TRBJ2-2; the match to TRBD1 covers 7 bases. Germline CDR1 LNHNV, CDR2 YYDKDF (reference sequence). V was pared by 9 bases and J by 3 bases, with 4 bases of the junction left unmatched. CDR3 size: 13 residues. This CDR3 reads CATRTGYTGELFF. The CDR3 DNA follows: TGTGCCACTAGGACAGGCTACACCGGGGAGCTGTTTTTT.

The chain has TRBV9 and TRBJ2-2, with 7 positions matching TRBD1. The CDR3 runs 17 residues. Germline V CDR1 and CDR2: SGDLS, YYNGEE. V lost 0 bases to trimming and J lost 5 bases; unmatched junction nucleotides: 10. The CDR3 DNA reads TGTGCCAGCAGCGTAGTAGGAACAGGGGCGAGTACCGGGGAGCTGTTTTTT. It translates to CASSVVGTGASTGELFF.

J is TRBJ2-1 and V is TRBV15; D unresolved. CDR1 and CDR2 from the germline V gene are LNHNV and YYDKDF (reference sequence). Trimming pared 4 bases from V and 0 bases from J, leaving 4 bases between. This CDR3 is built from 13 residues. DNA of the CDR3: TGTGCCACCAGCACTAGCTCCTACAATGAGCAGTTCTTC. Translated: CATSTSSYNEQFF.

V gene TRBV5-1 combines with J gene TRBJ2-3; the match to TRBD2 covers 14 bases. CDR1 is SGHRS and CDR2 is YFSETQ in the germline V gene. The CDR3 runs 16 residues. The J segment lost 4 bases and the V segment lost 4 bases, leaving 5 bases of the junction unmatched. The CDR3 loop is CASSTGLAGVADTQYF. The CDR3 region has the DNA TGCGCCAGCAGCACGGGACTAGCGGGAGTCGCAGATACGCAGTATTTT.

This chain links TRBV5-4 with TRBJ2-3; TRBD2 matches at 13 bases. V dropped 4 bases and J dropped 2; count of bases not matched to a gene: 4. This CDR3 has 16 residues. The germline V gene encodes CDR1 SGHNT and CDR2 YYREEE (reference sequence). As DNA, the CDR3 is TGTGCCAGCAGCCACGGACTAGCGGGAGCCACAGATACGCAGTATTTT. As protein: CASSHGLAGATDTQYF.